These T cell receptor beta chains were read from a single sample in a study of blood T cell repertoires in COVID-19. Sequencing was performed with immunoSEQ multiplex PCR; in TCRdb, only in-frame clones are kept and a portion is missing. Among more than 95,000 clones listed, approximately 85% were seen once. The material sequenced was peripheral blood. The receptors were sampled from a woman aged 80 or over with COVID-19, enrolled during active disease. The conserved cysteine and the conserved F or W are not part of the CDR3 here.

cdr3_aa: AINRDSWETRY
j_call: TRBJ2-5
v_call: TRBV10-3

cdr3_aa: ASSRVRSSYEQY
j_call: TRBJ2-7
v_call: TRBV4-1

cdr3_aa: ASSPAGEKKF
j_call: TRBJ2-1
v_call: TRBV7-3

cdr3_aa: ASSPGVGNSPLH
j_call: TRBJ1-6
v_call: TRBV27

cdr3_aa: AITKQGDEQF
j_call: TRBJ2-1
v_call: TRBV12-3/TRBV12-4

cdr3_aa: ASSQEGQGLSGELF
j_call: TRBJ2-2
v_call: TRBV3-1/TRBV3-2

cdr3_aa: ASSPEGYSYNEQF
j_call: TRBJ2-1
v_call: TRBV18

cdr3_aa: ATSDAGQREQY
j_call: TRBJ2-7
v_call: TRBV24-1

cdr3_aa: ASSLGDRYNSPLH
j_call: TRBJ1-6
v_call: TRBV5-1

cdr3_aa: ASSLQQGIYGYT
j_call: TRBJ1-2
v_call: TRBV9

cdr3_aa: ATSDRNRGRSYNEQF
j_call: TRBJ2-1
v_call: TRBV24-1

cdr3_aa: ASSQEVIRGLTPTSTDTQY
j_call: TRBJ2-3
v_call: TRBV4-3

cdr3_aa: ASSEASRGFNTEAF
j_call: TRBJ1-1
v_call: TRBV2

cdr3_aa: ASSLRTSGSFGTQY
j_call: TRBJ2-3
v_call: TRBV11-1

cdr3_aa: ASSQAGEAF
j_call: TRBJ1-1
v_call: TRBV3-1/TRBV3-2

cdr3_aa: ASSRQGGNEQF
j_call: TRBJ2-1
v_call: TRBV5-6

cdr3_aa: ASSYGLQETQY
j_call: TRBJ2-5
v_call: TRBV6-6

cdr3_aa: ASSQAPDRGHGYT
j_call: TRBJ1-2
v_call: TRBV6-1

cdr3_aa: ASSPTGETLSYEQY
j_call: TRBJ2-7
v_call: TRBV27

cdr3_aa: ASGLVGYNEQF
j_call: TRBJ2-1
v_call: TRBV12-5

cdr3_aa: ASSGTGMNTQY
j_call: TRBJ2-3
v_call: TRBV3-1/TRBV3-2

cdr3_aa: ASSRTGATGELF
j_call: TRBJ2-2
v_call: TRBV7-9

cdr3_aa: ASSETGPRGYT
j_call: TRBJ1-2
v_call: TRBV6-1

cdr3_aa: SVRNGSSYEQY
j_call: TRBJ2-7
v_call: TRBV29-1

cdr3_aa: SAPGLNEQF
j_call: TRBJ2-1
v_call: TRBV20-1

cdr3_aa: ASSLSGAPLYNEQF
j_call: TRBJ2-1
v_call: TRBV27

cdr3_aa: ASSFGSSGRAYEQY
j_call: TRBJ2-7
v_call: TRBV5-4

cdr3_aa: ATSDISGRGGNEQF
j_call: TRBJ2-1
v_call: TRBV24-1

cdr3_aa: ASSFQGVRDTIY
j_call: TRBJ1-3
v_call: TRBV5-6

cdr3_aa: ASSDRDYYNEQF
j_call: TRBJ2-1
v_call: TRBV2

cdr3_aa: SVGDTARYGYT
j_call: TRBJ1-2
v_call: TRBV29-1

cdr3_aa: ASRPTGTSPTDTQY
j_call: TRBJ2-3
v_call: TRBV19

cdr3_aa: ASVKGGEGTGELF
j_call: TRBJ2-2
v_call: TRBV7-8

cdr3_aa: ASSVDMGGGNTIY
j_call: TRBJ1-3
v_call: TRBV9

cdr3_aa: AISDPAGFGSYEQY
j_call: TRBJ2-7
v_call: TRBV10-3

cdr3_aa: ASSLGGGRTNGYGYT
j_call: TRBJ1-2
v_call: TRBV5-1

cdr3_aa: ASSESAGPPYEQY
j_call: TRBJ2-7
v_call: TRBV6-1

cdr3_aa: ATSARGTGELF
j_call: TRBJ2-2
v_call: TRBV24-1

cdr3_aa: ASSLDPGTRSYT
j_call: TRBJ1-2
v_call: TRBV5-6

cdr3_aa: ASSLQGANTGELF
j_call: TRBJ2-2
v_call: TRBV7-3

cdr3_aa: ASSPTSGGPFLAQY
j_call: TRBJ2-3
v_call: TRBV28

cdr3_aa: ASSQDFGGSSYNEQF
j_call: TRBJ2-1
v_call: TRBV4-2

cdr3_aa: ASSSLTGAAF
j_call: TRBJ1-1
v_call: TRBV28

cdr3_aa: ASSLLPGELF
j_call: TRBJ2-2
v_call: TRBV6-2/TRBV6-3